The clone carrying this TCR beta chain was observed a handful of times. The sample originates from a study of blood T cell repertoires in COVID-19. Study-wide context: PBMCs, B-cell-depleted T cells, or T cells were the source of the cDNA or gDNA that made up the material.

Per the original methods: Amplification from reference gene primers served as the basis for estimated nucleated cell counts. Profiled with immunoSEQ multiplex PCR; TCRdb holds only in-frame clones, not every one. That table gives V, J and clone size, and the DNA gave D and trimming. The sample contains approximately 52,000 clones, more than 85% of which appear only once. The CDR3 is 15 amino acids. Germline CDR1 is KGHSH and CDR2 is LQKENI. Trimming took off 3 bases at V and 6 bases at J, with 15 bases between the two ends. This TCR was recovered from a man in his fifties or sixties with active COVID-19. V and J are TRBV18 and TRBJ2-1; D not certain. The sequencing sample was made of peripheral blood. The CDR3: CASSPPSLGVNEQFF. CDR3 sequence (DNA): TGTGCCAGCTCACCCCCCAGTCTAGGAGTCAATGAGCAGTTCTTC. The full variable domain, with the rest looked up from reference TRBV18 and TRBJ2-1, is NAGVMQNPRHLVRRRGQEARLRCSPMKGHSHVYWYRQLPEEGLKFMVYLQKENIIDESGMPKERFSAEFPKEGPSILRIQQVVRGDSAAYFCASSPPSLGVNEQFFGPGTRLTVL.